What follows are 12 T cell receptor beta chains derived from one specimen sequenced in a study of blood T cell repertoires in COVID-19. Only in-frame clones appear in the TCRdb table, and some are missing; sequencing was by immunoSEQ multiplex PCR. The repertoire holds approximately 390,000 clones, around 87% seen once, with around 9.3% in the top ten. Sequenced: PBMCs or T cells enriched from blood (not recorded which). The source of these receptors is a woman aged 45-60 years who had recovered from COVID-19.

This chain joins TRBV7-2 and TRBJ2-5; 11 positions match TRBD2. Germline lookup yields CDR1 SGHTA and CDR2 FQGNSA. CDR3 length: 16 residues. V shed 4 bases and J 2 bases; nucleotides not matched to a gene: 6. The CDR3 reads CASSSRGTSGQETQYF. CDR3 in DNA: TGTGCCAGCAGCTCGAGAGGGACTAGCGGTCAAGAGACCCAGTACTTC.

In this sample, this clone turned up a few times. This chain joins TRBV6-2 or TRBV6-3 and TRBJ1-1; D is undetermined. CDR1 is MNHEY and CDR2 is SVGEGT in the germline V gene. The ends were cut back, 3 bases at V and 4 bases at J, with 9 bases in the middle. The CDR3 runs to 13 residues. CDR3 loop: CASSYRGFTEAFF. The DNA of the CDR3 is TGTGCCAGCAGTTATCGGGGTTTCACTGAAGCTTTCTTT.

The rearrangement uses TRBV6-5 and TRBJ1-2; possibly TRBD1 for D (6 bases). The CDR3 contains 14 residues. Trimming took 8 bases from V and 7 from J, leaving 20 bases between them. CDR1 and CDR2 (germline): MNHEY, SVGAGI. CDR3 amino acids: CASPDLIGGRGYTF. CDR3 DNA: TGTGCCAGCCCTGACCTTATAGGGGGTCGTGGCTACACCTTC.

This chain joins TRBV20-1 and TRBJ2-2, with no clear D. The V gene's germline CDR1 is DFQATT and CDR2 SNEGSKA (reference sequence). CDR3 length: 13 amino acids. The V and J ends lost 3 bases and 2 bases respectively, with 7 bases between them. The CDR3 region is CSASGHNTGELFF. The DNA for the CDR3 is TGCAGTGCTAGTGGGCACAACACCGGGGAGCTGTTTTTT.

V is TRBV3-1 (or the pseudogene TRBV3-2) and J is TRBJ1-4; 8 bases agree with TRBD1. Germline V lookup: CDR1 LGHDT, CDR2 YNNKEL (reference sequence). The CDR3 extends over 14 amino acids. The J segment lost 4 bases and the V segment lost 6 bases, leaving 4 bases of the junction unmatched. In nucleotides, the CDR3 is TGTGCCAGCAGTCAGGACAGGGTTAATGAAAAACTGTTTTTT. Its translation: CASSQDRVNEKLFF.

The sample holds a few counts of this clone. This rearrangement joins TRBV2 to TRBJ1-4; D gene ambiguous. The CDR3 runs 12 residues. Trimming removed 4 bases at V and 4 bases at J, with 4 bases between. Germline CDR1 is SNHLY and CDR2 is FYNNEI. The CDR3 sequence is CASSGYNEKLFF. The CDR3 nucleotides read TGTGCCAGCAGTGGCTATAATGAAAAACTGTTTTTT. Full variable domain (remainder filled in from reference TRBV2 and TRBJ1-4): EPEVTQTPSHQVTQMGQEVILRCVPISNHLYFYWYRQILGQKVEFLVSFYNNEISEKSEIFDDQFSVERPDGSNFTLKIRSTKLEDSAMYFCASSGYNEKLFFGSGTQLSVL.

This rearrangement joins TRBV19 to TRBJ2-2; 7 nucleotides agree with TRBD1. This CDR3 has 15 residues. Germline lookup yields CDR1 LNHDA and CDR2 SQIVND (reference sequence). The trim removed 6 bases at V and 3 bases at J, leaving 7 bases unmatched. The CDR3 DNA reads TGTGCCAGTAGCTCCGGGACAGAATACACCGGGGAGCTGTTTTTT. Translated: CASSSGTEYTGELFF.

The chain combines TRBV5-5 with TRBJ1-2; a weak D match, TRBD1 (6 bases). V was trimmed by 5 bases and J by 6 bases, leaving 29 bases between them. The CDR3 is 18 residues long. CDR1 is SGHKS, CDR2 YYEKEE, per germline (reference sequence). The CDR3 here is CASRPLLRMTGQGHGYTF. CDR3 in DNA: TGTGCCAGCAGACCCCTACTCCGGATGACAGGCCAAGGGCATGGCTACACCTTC. Together with reference TRBV5-5 and TRBJ1-2, the CDR3 gives the full variable domain: DAGVTQSPTHLIKTRGQQVTLRCSPISGHKSVSWYQQVLGQGPQFIFQYYEKEERGRGNFPDRFSARQFPNYSSELNVNALLLGDSALYLCASRPLLRMTGQGHGYTFGSGTRLTVV.

The chain couples TRBV5-1 to TRBJ1-1; D is perhaps TRBD1 (6 bases). The CDR3 contains 14 residues. Germline-derived CDR1 and CDR2 are SGHRS and YFSETQ. V shed 5 bases and J shed 3 bases, with 14 bases lying between them. The CDR3 protein is CASRRRTDYTEAFF. The CDR3 DNA reads as TGCGCCAGCAGGCGAAGGACAGACTACACTGAAGCTTTCTTT.

J is TRBJ1-1 and V is TRBV6-2 or TRBV6-3, with D uncertain. The CDR3 is made up of 14 amino acids. Germline values: CDR1 MNHEY, CDR2 SVGEGT. The ends were cut back, 5 bases at V and 4 bases at J, with 14 bases in the middle. CDR3 in DNA: TGTGCCAGCAGTCCACCCAAGAGGATCACTGAAGCTTTCTTT. Its translation is CASSPPKRITEAFF.

The CDR3 DNA reads TGTGCCAGCAGCCCGACAGATAAAACTGAAGCTTTCTTT. Residues: CASSPTDKTEAFF. V is TRBV7-8 and J is TRBJ1-1; TRBD1 might be the D (5 bases). This CDR3 is built from 13 residues. V dropped 5 bases and J dropped 5 bases, with 12 bases sitting between them. From germline, CDR1 is SGHVS and CDR2 FQNEAQ.

This chain uses TRBV3-1 (or the pseudogene TRBV3-2) with TRBJ1-4; 7 bases agree with TRBD1. This CDR3 contains 15 residues. The V gene end was trimmed by 7 bases and the J gene end by 7 bases; junction bases not matched to a gene: 12. Germline V gene sequence: CDR1 LGHDT, CDR2 YNNKEL (reference sequence). The CDR3 reads CASKDGTAKGEKLFF. In nucleotides, the CDR3 is TGTGCCAGCAAGGATGGGACAGCAAAGGGTGAAAAACTGTTTTTT.